Shown below are 18 T cell receptor beta chains from a single sample sequenced in a study of blood T cell repertoires in COVID-19. Data came from immunoSEQ multiplex PCR; TCRdb stores just in-frame clones and leaves some out. The repertoire consists of roughly 110,000 clones, with about 85% occurring once and the leading ten covering approximately 3.6%. Sequenced material: peripheral blood. These receptors all stem from a man between 40 and 49 years old with acute or convalescent COVID-19.

The V and J genes are TRBV9 and TRBJ1-3, with TRBD1 as a possible D gene (5 bases). CDR1 is SGDLS, CDR2 YYNGEE, per germline. The CDR3 has 15 residues. V lost 0 bases and J 4 bases, leaving 11 bases between the germline ends. The CDR3 is CASSVEPGGGNTIYF. The CDR3 DNA reads as TGTGCCAGCAGCGTAGAACCGGGGGGAGGAAACACCATATATTTT.

V usage is TRBV4-1 and J usage is TRBJ2-5, with 15 bases fitting TRBD2. CDR3 length: 20 amino acids. Trimming removed 3 bases from V and 0 bases from J; junction bases left unmatched: 11. CDR1 is MGHRA, CDR2 YSYEKL, per germline. The CDR3 protein is CASSQTLTGLAGGYQETQYF. CDR3 DNA sequence: TGCGCCAGCAGCCAGACCTTAACCGGACTAGCGGGGGGGTACCAAGAGACCCAGTACTTC.

The chain couples TRBV5-4 to TRBJ2-2, with D maybe TRBD1 (6 bases). There are 14 residues in the CDR3. The V end was cut by 4 bases, the J end by 13 bases, with 20 bases between. Per the germline V gene, CDR1 is SGHNT and CDR2 is YYREEE (reference sequence). The CDR3 region has the DNA TGTGCCAGCAGCCCCAGGACCGGTATGGACAGGCTGTTTTTT. This codes for CASSPRTGMDRLFF.

This clone was recorded a few times. The chain combines TRBV5-1 with TRBJ2-3; tentative D call: TRBD2 (5 bases). The CDR3 is 16 amino acids. Trimming removed 0 bases from V and 6 bases from J, with 17 bases in between. From germline, CDR1 is SGHRS and CDR2 YFSETQ. The CDR3 DNA reads TGCGCCAGCAGCTTGGCCGCGGGTGAAGGATCGGATACGCAGTATTTT. Encoded protein: CASSLAAGEGSDTQYF.

This clone was seen a handful of times. The chain carries TRBV5-6 and TRBJ2-7, with a possible D match to TRBD1 (5 bases). Trimming removed 2 bases from V and 0 bases from J, with 15 bases in between. In germline, CDR1 is SGHDT, CDR2 YYEEEE. The CDR3 runs 16 residues. CDR3 nucleotide sequence: TGTGCCAGCAGCTTTCGGTTTGTCGACAGCTCCTACGAGCAGTACTTC. Protein product: CASSFRFVDSSYEQYF.

The chain uses TRBV7-9 and TRBJ2-7; 9 bases are a match to TRBD1. The CDR3 sequence is 15 residues long. The germline gives CDR1 SEHNR, CDR2 FQNEAQ (reference sequence). V gave up 4 bases and J gave up 0 bases; unmatched junction bases: 4. This CDR3 is CASSSPGQGSYEQYF. DNA of the CDR3: TGTGCCAGCAGCTCCCCGGGACAGGGCTCCTACGAGCAGTACTTC.

The rearrangement uses TRBV5-4 and TRBJ1-2; TRBD1 might be the D (6 bases). The CDR3 has 13 amino acids. V was pared by 4 bases and J by 4 bases, with 11 bases between. Looked up from germline, CDR1 is SGHNT and CDR2 is YYREEE (reference sequence). The CDR3 loop is CASSLDRSYGYTF. The CDR3 bases are TGTGCCAGCAGCCTTGACAGGAGCTATGGCTACACCTTC.

CDR3 region: CSRLPSLGFPETQYF. In nucleotides, the CDR3 is TGCAGCCGACTGCCCTCCTTGGGTTTTCCGGAGACCCAGTACTTC. This chain uses TRBV29-1 with TRBJ2-5; D uncertain. Germline V gives CDR1 SQVTM, CDR2 ANQGSEA. V shed 8 bases and J shed 5 bases, with 24 bases lying between them. There are 15 residues in the CDR3.

The CDR3 sequence: CASSPQGALDSPLHF. The CDR3 coding sequence is TGTGCCAGCTCACCCCAGGGGGCCTTGGATTCACCCCTCCACTTT. V is TRBV18 and J is TRBJ1-6; 8 positions agree with TRBD1. V was pared by 3 bases and J by 8 bases, with 6 bases of the junction left unmatched. The V gene's germline CDR1 is KGHSH and CDR2 LQKENI. This CDR3 comprises 15 residues. Full variable domain (outside the CDR3, taken from reference TRBV18 and TRBJ1-6): NAGVMQNPRHLVRRRGQEARLRCSPMKGHSHVYWYRQLPEEGLKFMVYLQKENIIDESGMPKERFSAEFPKEGPSILRIQQVVRGDSAAYFCASSPQGALDSPLHFGNGTRLTVT.

The V gene is TRBV4-1, the J gene TRBJ2-1; 10 bases match TRBD1. V trimming: 4 bases; J trimming: 10 bases; junction bases outside the gene matches: 10. The CDR3 has 15 residues. Germline V gene lookup returns CDR1 MGHRA and CDR2 YSYEKL. Here the CDR3 reads CASSPVPGQGNEQFF. The CDR3 region has the DNA TGCGCCAGCAGCCCGGTCCCGGGACAGGGGAACGAGCAGTTCTTC.

J is TRBJ1-2 and V is TRBV29-1; D is undetermined. Trimming cost V 5 bases and J 6 bases, with 7 bases left between them. Germline V gene data show CDR1 as SQVTM and CDR2 as ANQGSEA. The CDR3 runs to 10 residues. The CDR3, as DNA: TGCAGCGTTCGAGAGGATGGCTACACCTTC. This sequence encodes CSVREDGYTF.

This clone has just a few counts. The genes are TRBV29-1 and TRBJ2-3; D not certain. Germline assignment: CDR1 SQVTM and CDR2 ANQGSEA. V was shortened by 0 bases and J by 0 bases, with 13 bases between the two germline ends. The CDR3 extends over 16 amino acids. The CDR3 DNA follows: TGCAGCGTTGAAGATCTAAACAGTCCTAGCACAGATACGCAGTATTTT. It encodes CSVEDLNSPSTDTQYF.

This chain links TRBV30 with TRBJ2-7; 7 bases match TRBD1. Germline V gene sequence: CDR1 GTSNPN, CDR2 SVGIG (reference sequence). After removal of 4 bases from V and 5 bases from J, the junction contained 8 bases not matched to a gene. The CDR3 is 13 residues long. The CDR3 DNA sequence: TGTGCCTGGAAAAAGACAGGGACCCACGAGCAGTACTTC. Amino acids: CAWKKTGTHEQYF.

This clone turned up a few times. The rearrangement links TRBV5-6 to TRBJ1-2; D might be TRBD1 (6 bases). Per germline, CDR1 SGHDT and CDR2 YYEEEE. V shed 5 bases and J shed 8 bases, with 16 bases lying between them. The CDR3 extends over 13 amino acids. CDR3 bases: TGTGCCAGCAGATTTACAGGGAGGGGCGGCTACACCTTC. It yields the protein CASRFTGRGGYTF.

Worth noting for this clone: Other DNA sequences from this sample encode an identical CDR3 as well. The chain uses TRBV5-1 and TRBJ1-2; the D is unclear. Germline lookup yields CDR1 SGHRS and CDR2 YFSETQ. Deletions cut 0 bases from V and 4 bases from J, with 7 bases between. The CDR3 loop spans 13 amino acids. The CDR3 nucleotides are TGCGCCAGCAGCTTGGACGGCGGCTATGGCTACACCTTC. Translation gives CASSLDGGYGYTF.

Written as DNA, the CDR3 is TGTGCCAGCAGCTTAGCTGGGAGGGAAGAGCAGTACTTC. Amino acids: CASSLAGREEQYF. The chain combines TRBV7-9 with TRBJ2-7, with 7 bases fitting TRBD2. The ends lost 0 bases at V and 7 bases at J; junction bases unmatched: 3. Germline CDR1 is SEHNR and CDR2 is FQNEAQ (reference sequence). The CDR3 covers 13 residues.

V gene TRBV5-1 combines with J gene TRBJ1-4; D remains ambiguous. CDR1 is SGHRS and CDR2 is YFSETQ in the germline V gene. The CDR3 extends over 14 amino acids. Between the trimmed V and J ends, which lost 2 bases and 0 bases, there was a span of 5 bases. The CDR3 reads CASSLASTNEKLFF. The CDR3 DNA reads as TGCGCCAGCAGCTTAGCATCAACTAATGAAAAACTGTTTTTT.

The gene calls are TRBV7-3 and TRBJ2-1; D may be TRBD2 (6 bases). Germline V gene sequence: CDR1 SGHTA, CDR2 FQGTGA. This CDR3 has 15 amino acids. V lost 5 bases and J 6 bases, leaving 17 bases between the germline ends. In DNA form, the CDR3 reads TGTGCCAGCAGCGTCCAGCGGGTCGGGGCCAATGAGCAGTTCTTC. Translation gives CASSVQRVGANEQFF.